These 9 T cell receptor beta chains were all obtained from the same sample, sequenced in a study of blood T cell repertoires in COVID-19. The protocol was immunoSEQ multiplex PCR, while the TCRdb copy is restricted to in-frame clones and leaves out a portion. The sample records around 300,000 clones, around 89% being singletons. Sequenced input: PBMCs or T cells enriched from blood (not recorded which). The receptors derive from a woman between 45 and 65 years old who had recovered from COVID-19.

The chain has TRBV5-1 and TRBJ1-1; D not certain. Germline CDR1 SGHRS, CDR2 YFSETQ. V gave up 2 bases and J gave up 1 base, with 9 bases separating them. The length of the CDR3 is 14 residues. The CDR3 loop is CASSLESRNTEAFF. DNA for the CDR3: TGCGCCAGCAGCTTAGAATCTAGGAACACTGAAGCTTTCTTT.

The chain uses TRBV9 and TRBJ2-7, with TRBD2 matching over 7 bases. This CDR3 contains 17 residues. The germline V gene encodes CDR1 SGDLS and CDR2 YYNGEE. V lost 3 bases, J lost 5 bases, and 17 bases stayed unmatched. CDR3 in amino acids: CASSGRQSGTTLDEQYF. The CDR3 DNA sequence: TGTGCCAGCAGCGGACGACAGAGCGGGACCACCTTGGACGAGCAGTACTTC. Based on the CDR3 plus reference TRBV9 and TRBJ2-7, the full variable domain is DSGVTQTPKHLITATGQRVTLRCSPRSGDLSVYWYQQSLDQGLQFLIQYYNGEERAKGNILERFSAQQFPDLHSELNLSSLELGDSALYFCASSGRQSGTTLDEQYFGPGTRLTVT.

The chain couples TRBV6-1 to TRBJ1-5; D may be TRBD1 (5 bases). Germline V lookup: CDR1 MNHNS, CDR2 SASEGT. With 2 bases removed from V and 4 bases from J, the gap between germline ends came to 12 bases. The CDR3 loop spans 15 amino acids. The CDR3 nucleotides read TGTGCCAGCAGTGAACAAGGGGCGACGAATCAGCCCCAGCATTTT. As protein: CASSEQGATNQPQHF.

In this sample, this clone turned up a few times. The chain joins TRBV7-8 to TRBJ1-5; unclear D gene. Germline CDR1 reads SGHVS; CDR2 reads FQNEAQ. V was shortened by 0 bases and J by 1 base, with 4 bases between the two germline ends. The CDR3 is 14 residues long. The DNA for the CDR3 is TGTGCCAGCAGCTTAGCGGAGAGCAATCAGCCCCAGCATTTT. Translating it yields CASSLAESNQPQHF.

This clone came up once. V gene TRBV2 combines with J gene TRBJ2-4; unclear D gene. This CDR3 region has 14 residues. The V gene's germline CDR1 is SNHLY and CDR2 FYNNEI. Trimming took off 7 bases at V and 6 bases at J, with 16 bases between the two ends. The CDR3 nucleotides are TGTGCCAGCAACTTAGGCCAGACGGGAAACATTCAGTACTTC. Its translation is CASNLGQTGNIQYF.

This clone has more than one count but fewer than ten. The chain combines TRBV13 with TRBJ2-7; D possibly corresponds to TRBD1 (5 bases). In germline, CDR1 is PRHDT, CDR2 FYEKMQ (reference sequence). There are 12 residues in the CDR3. Trimming removed 2 bases from V and 3 bases from J, with 5 bases in between. CDR3 protein: CASSLTGYEQYF. CDR3 DNA sequence: TGTGCCAGCAGCTTAACAGGCTACGAGCAGTACTTC. Together with reference TRBV13 and TRBJ2-7, the CDR3 gives the full variable domain: AAGVIQSPRHLIKEKRETATLKCYPIPRHDTVYWYQQGPGQDPQFLISFYEKMQSDKGSIPDRFSAQQFSDYHSELNMSSLELGDSALYFCASSLTGYEQYFGPGTRLTVT.

The rearrangement links TRBV19 to TRBJ1-1; tentative D call: TRBD1 (5 bases). The ends were cut back, 5 bases at V and 1 base at J, with 20 bases in the middle. This CDR3 comprises 17 residues. The germline gives CDR1 LNHDA, CDR2 SQIVND (reference sequence). The CDR3 protein is CASSSPLRGQQNTEAFF. CDR3 in DNA: TGTGCCAGTAGTTCCCCGCTCCGCGGACAACAGAACACTGAAGCTTTCTTT.

V is TRBV5-1 and J is TRBJ2-6; 7 positions match TRBD1. Germline V gene lookup returns CDR1 SGHRS and CDR2 YFSETQ. J lost 0 bases, V lost 1 base, and 7 bases had no gene match. The CDR3 spans 18 residues. CDR3 region: CASSLRGQMNSGANVLTF. The CDR3 region has the DNA TGCGCCAGCAGCTTGAGGGGACAGATGAACTCTGGGGCCAACGTCCTGACTTTC.

The chain uses TRBV19 and TRBJ1-5; 10 bases align to TRBD1. Germline V lookup: CDR1 LNHDA, CDR2 SQIVND (reference sequence). V gave up 6 bases and J gave up 2 bases; unmatched junction bases: 7. This CDR3 comprises 16 residues. The CDR3 loop is CASRADGTGGNQPQHF. CDR3 DNA sequence: TGTGCCAGTAGAGCGGATGGGACAGGGGGCAATCAGCCCCAGCATTTT.